This T cell receptor beta chain was retrieved from a study of control samples from healthy donors and cancer patients. TCRdb's copy holds only in-frame clones and misses some; the assay was immunoSEQ multiplex PCR. The sample consists of around 80,000 clones, 88% of them appearing once. V was pared by 7 bases and J by 4 bases, with 19 bases between. CDR3 length: 14 amino acids. Germline V gives CDR1 SQVTM, CDR2 ANQGSEA. V gene TRBV29-1 combines with J gene TRBJ1-1; D gene uncertain. The receptor was isolated from a woman aged 50 to 60 in good health. The sample taken for sequencing was blood. The CDR3 here is CSAIDGGIGTEAFF. The CDR3 DNA reads as TGCAGCGCTATAGATGGTGGGATAGGCACTGAAGCTTTCTTT.